This entry concerns a single TCR beta chain. Its antigen is currently unknown. An end of the junction differs from the germline gene, which may be a read error. The CDR3 consists of 14 residues. Per the germline V gene, CDR1 is SGHAT and CDR2 is FQNNGV. The sample originates from a study of tumor and adjacent non-tumor tissue in lung cancer. Across the study: Patients comprised about a dozen adenocarcinoma, a couple of squamous cell carcinoma and 1 small cell lung cancer. Whole-study findings and limits: TCR diversity was significantly greater in tumor than normal lung tissue. In normal lung, the top 100 clones were significantly more dominant than in tumor.

Three rounds of nested PCR, following a modified ARM-PCR protocol, produced the TCRbeta library. A single record per CDR3 protein comes from TCRdb applying MiXCR to the multiplex PCR reads. The sample lists about 200,000 distinct CDR3 sequences; about 71% were seen once. RNA was extracted from bulk tissue without any cell sorting. The sequence was collected from a man aged 60 to 69 with non-small cell lung cancer. The sequencing sample was made of lung tumor tissue. This chain uses TRBV11-2 with TRBJ1-6, with a tentative D call TRBD1 (5 bases). This chain's CDR3 is CASSLDPGTSPLHF. The CDR3 DNA is TGTGCCAGCAGCTTAGACCCAGGGACTTCACCCCTCCACTTC.